The T cell receptor beta chain under discussion was sequenced for a study of CXCR3-negative and CXCR3-positive naive CD8 T cells. Study context: Overall TRB read output was approximately 150 million, and each library contained about 1.5 +/- 0.3 million reads. Study findings and constraints: Naive subsets expressed similar surface CD5; TRB CDR3 features served to infer TCR strength. Diversity in memory CD8+ cells fell much lower than the comparably high levels seen in both naive subsets.

At 300,000 to 350,000 cells each, triplicate sorts were carried out for each CD8+ T cell subset. The CDR3 extends over 13 amino acids. Points on this clonotype: Its antigen is not known.

Libraries were UMI-labeled 5' RACE TRB cDNA. TCRdb re-called the 5' RACE reads and shows each CDR3 protein once, DNA omitted. Here the sample table reports around 34,000 distinct CDR3 sequences. The chain has TRBV23-1 and TRBJ1-6; the D gene TCRdb calls, TRBD1, cannot be checked with no DNA. TRBV23-1 is filed as an ORF, its function uncertain. This sequence was found in a human donor in good health. Some clones in this sample may be carry-over from other donors' samples. The sample comprised memory CD8+ T cells from blood. CDR3 in amino acids: CASSQQGASPLHF.